One sample yielded the 3 T cell receptor beta chains listed below, sequenced in a study of CD8+ T cells in alopecia areata. Extracted RNA was reverse transcribed into cDNA, the sequencing template. Assay used: immunoSEQ multiplex PCR; TCRdb lists only in-frame clones, some missing. This table holds 90,000 to 120,000 clones, 80% to 85% found once. As for treatment: oral pan-JAK inhibitor, 5-10 mg twice daily. Material: CD8+ T cells sorted from blood, obtained at week 24, from a patient treated with tofacitinib. Receptors originate from a human donor with alopecia areata.

The rearrangement links TRBV29-1 to TRBJ2-1; D unclear. V lost 4 bases and J lost 4, with 11 bases in between. Germline CDR1 SQVTM, CDR2 ANQGSEA. The CDR3 contains 13 residues. Here the CDR3 reads CSVGSSKYNEQFF. The CDR3 region has the DNA TGCAGCGTTGGGTCGAGCAAATACAATGAGCAGTTCTTC.

The chain couples TRBV7-6 to TRBJ2-3; 10 bases align to TRBD2. From germline, CDR1 is SGHVS and CDR2 FNYEAQ. Germline trimming cut 4 bases from V and 5 bases from J; bases unmatched to any gene: 9. This CDR3 spans 16 amino acids. For the CDR3, the DNA is TGTGCCAGCAGCTCCTGGAGCGGGGGGGCTGAAGATACGCAGTATTTT. It translates to CASSSWSGGAEDTQYF. Full variable domain (missing parts from reference TRBV7-6 and TRBJ2-3): GAGVSQSPRYKVTKRGQDVALRCDPISGHVSLYWYRQALGQGPEFLTYFNYEAQQDKSGLPNDRFSAERPEGSISTLTIQRTEQRDSAMYRCASSSWSGGAEDTQYFGPGTRLTVL.

In its sample, this clone was seen a few times. V usage is TRBV19 and J usage is TRBJ1-1, with D possibly TRBD1 on 5 matching bases. This CDR3 contains 17 residues. The V and J ends lost 6 bases and 0 bases respectively, with 20 bases between them. Germline V gene lookup returns CDR1 LNHDA and CDR2 SQIVND (reference sequence). The CDR3, as DNA: TGTGCCAGTAGCACCACCCTGGACAACTGGATGAACACTGAAGCTTTCTTT. It specifies CASSTTLDNWMNTEAFF. The whole variable domain, filled in from reference TRBV19 and TRBJ1-1, reads DGGITQSPKYLFRKEGQNVTLSCEQNLNHDAMYWYRQDPGQGLRLIYYSQIVNDFQKGDIAEGYSVSREKKESFPLTVTSAQKNPTAFYLCASSTTLDNWMNTEAFFGQGTRLTVV.